Reported below is one TCR beta chain. Its target is not known. The table came from immunoSEQ multiplex PCR; TCRdb's copy has only in-frame clones and leaves some out. The table shows 80,000 or so clones, with around 90% occurring only once. The CDR3 covers 12 residues. The V and J ends lost 4 bases and 2 bases respectively, with 6 bases between them. In germline, CDR1 is SGHKS, CDR2 YYEKEE (reference sequence). This sample is part of a study of T cell responses to AZD1222 COVID-19 vaccine. Study-wide findings and caveats: Just a handful of AZD1222 recipients were seropositive at baseline. No repertoire was sampled before or during the peak T cell response, only after it. Reportedly, close to half of spike-specific TCRs are directed against unmutated variant regions.

The starting material was peripheral blood, obtained on day 0 of MenACWY control vaccination. V usage is TRBV5-5 and J usage is TRBJ1-1; D not resolved. This TCR derives from an adult in good health. CDR3 sequence: CASSPLNTEAFF. The DNA of the CDR3 is TGTGCCAGCAGCCCCCTAAACACTGAAGCTTTCTTT.